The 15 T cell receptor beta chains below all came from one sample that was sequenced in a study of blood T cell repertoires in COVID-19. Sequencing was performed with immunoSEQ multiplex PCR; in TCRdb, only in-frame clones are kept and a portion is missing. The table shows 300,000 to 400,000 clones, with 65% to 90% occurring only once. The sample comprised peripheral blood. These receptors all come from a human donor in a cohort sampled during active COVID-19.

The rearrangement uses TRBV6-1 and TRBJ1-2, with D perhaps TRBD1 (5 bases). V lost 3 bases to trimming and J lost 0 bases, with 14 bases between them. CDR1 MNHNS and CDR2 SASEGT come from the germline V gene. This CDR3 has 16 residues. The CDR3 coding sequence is TGTGCCAGCAGTGATTGGGGACTTCAAGCTAACTATGGCTACACCTTC. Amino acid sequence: CASSDWGLQANYGYTF.

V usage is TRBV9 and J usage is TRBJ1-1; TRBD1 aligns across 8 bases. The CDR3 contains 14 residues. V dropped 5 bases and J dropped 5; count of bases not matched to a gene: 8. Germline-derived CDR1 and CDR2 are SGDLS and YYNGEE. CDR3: CASSSDRGETEAFF. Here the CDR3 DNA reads TGTGCCAGCAGTAGCGACAGGGGAGAAACTGAAGCTTTCTTT.

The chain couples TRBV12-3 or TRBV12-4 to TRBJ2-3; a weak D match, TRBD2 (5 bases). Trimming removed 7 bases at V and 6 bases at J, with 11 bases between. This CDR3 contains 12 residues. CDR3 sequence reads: CASKYTGDTQYF. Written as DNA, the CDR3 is TGTGCCAGCAAGTACACGGGGGATACGCAGTATTTT.

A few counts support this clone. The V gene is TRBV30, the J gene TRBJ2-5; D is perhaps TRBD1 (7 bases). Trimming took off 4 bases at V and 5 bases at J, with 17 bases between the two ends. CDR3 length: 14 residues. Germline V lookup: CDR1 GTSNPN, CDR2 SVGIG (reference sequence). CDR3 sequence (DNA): TGTGCCTGGACTGGAGGGGGCGTCCGGGAGACCCAGTACTTC. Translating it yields CAWTGGGVRETQYF.

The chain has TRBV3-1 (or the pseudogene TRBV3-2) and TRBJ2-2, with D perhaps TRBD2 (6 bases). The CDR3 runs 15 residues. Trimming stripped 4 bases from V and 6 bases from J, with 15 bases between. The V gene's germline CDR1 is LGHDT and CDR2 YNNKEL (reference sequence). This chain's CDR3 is CASSLWRAGAGELFF. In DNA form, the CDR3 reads TGTGCCAGCAGCCTTTGGAGGGCCGGCGCCGGGGAGCTGTTTTTT.

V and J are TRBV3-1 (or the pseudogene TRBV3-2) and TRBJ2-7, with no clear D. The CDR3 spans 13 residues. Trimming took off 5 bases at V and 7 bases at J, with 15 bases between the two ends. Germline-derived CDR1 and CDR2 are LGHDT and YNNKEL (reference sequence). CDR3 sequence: CASSEAQEREQYF. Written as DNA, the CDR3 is TGTGCCAGCAGCGAGGCCCAAGAAAGAGAGCAGTACTTC.

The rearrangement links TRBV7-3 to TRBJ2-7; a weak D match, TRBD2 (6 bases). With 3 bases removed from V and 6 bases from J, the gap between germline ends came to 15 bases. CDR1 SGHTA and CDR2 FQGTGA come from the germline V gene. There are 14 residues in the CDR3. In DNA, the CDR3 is TGTGCCAGCAGCTTGGCATCCCGGGGGTCCGAGCAGTACTTC. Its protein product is CASSLASRGSEQYF.

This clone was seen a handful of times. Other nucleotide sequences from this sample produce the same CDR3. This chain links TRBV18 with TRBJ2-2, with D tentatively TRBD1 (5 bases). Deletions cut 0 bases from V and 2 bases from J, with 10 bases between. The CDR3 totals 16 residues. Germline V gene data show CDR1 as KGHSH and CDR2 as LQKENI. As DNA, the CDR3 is TGTGCCAGCTCACCACCGGGGCGCACCAACACCGGGGAGCTGTTTTTT. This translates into CASSPPGRTNTGELFF.

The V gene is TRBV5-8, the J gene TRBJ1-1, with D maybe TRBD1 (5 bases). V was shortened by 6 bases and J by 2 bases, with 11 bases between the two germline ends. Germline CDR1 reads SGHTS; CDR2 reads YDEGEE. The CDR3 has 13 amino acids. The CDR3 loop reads CASTTTVNTEAFF. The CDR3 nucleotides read TGTGCCAGCACAACGACAGTAAACACTGAAGCTTTCTTT.

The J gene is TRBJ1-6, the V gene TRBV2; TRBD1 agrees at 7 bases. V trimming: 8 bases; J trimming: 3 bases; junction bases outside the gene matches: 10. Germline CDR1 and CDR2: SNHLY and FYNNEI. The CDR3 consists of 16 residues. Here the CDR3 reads CASGRGYANYNSPLHF. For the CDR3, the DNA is TGTGCCAGCGGCAGGGGGTACGCGAACTATAATTCACCCCTCCACTTT.

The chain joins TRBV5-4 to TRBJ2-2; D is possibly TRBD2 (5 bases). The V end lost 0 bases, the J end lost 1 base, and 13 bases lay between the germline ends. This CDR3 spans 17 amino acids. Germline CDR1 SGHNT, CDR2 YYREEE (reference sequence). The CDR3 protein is CASSLGPGRGNTGELFF. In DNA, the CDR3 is TGTGCCAGCAGCTTGGGGCCGGGCCGGGGGAACACCGGGGAGCTGTTTTTT.

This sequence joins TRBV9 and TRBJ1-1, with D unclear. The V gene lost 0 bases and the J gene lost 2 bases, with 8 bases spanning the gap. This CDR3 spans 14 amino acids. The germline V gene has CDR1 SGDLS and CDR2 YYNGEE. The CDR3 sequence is CASSVGEINTEAFF. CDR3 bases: TGTGCCAGCAGCGTAGGGGAGATTAACACTGAAGCTTTCTTT.

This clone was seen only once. The CDR3 here is CASSQGPDPLRQGAFYIQYF. DNA for the CDR3: TGCGCCAGCAGCCAAGGTCCCGATCCTCTGAGGCAGGGGGCTTTTTACATTCAGTACTTC. V and J are TRBV4-1 and TRBJ2-4; 8 bases fit TRBD1. Germline CDR1 is MGHRA and CDR2 is YSYEKL. The CDR3 is made up of 20 amino acids. V lost 1 base, J lost 8 bases, and 22 bases stayed unmatched.

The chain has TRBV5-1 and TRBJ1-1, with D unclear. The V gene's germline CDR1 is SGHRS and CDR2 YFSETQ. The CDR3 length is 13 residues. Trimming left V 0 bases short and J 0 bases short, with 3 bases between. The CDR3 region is CASSLALNTEAFF. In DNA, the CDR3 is TGCGCCAGCAGCTTGGCATTGAACACTGAAGCTTTCTTT.

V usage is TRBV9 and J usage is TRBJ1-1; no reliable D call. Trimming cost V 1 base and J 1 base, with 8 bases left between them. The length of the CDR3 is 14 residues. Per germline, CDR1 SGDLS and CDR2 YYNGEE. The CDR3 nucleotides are TGTGCCAGCAGCGTATGGGCAGCGAACACTGAAGCTTTCTTT. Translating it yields CASSVWAANTEAFF.